The T cell receptor (beta chain) under discussion was sequenced for a study of shared clonotypes between healthy human individuals. The table came from immunoSEQ multiplex PCR; TCRdb's copy has only in-frame clones and leaves some out. The top ten hold around 24% of the sample, which has roughly 890,000 clones, almost 95% seen once. CD45RO-negative, CCR7-positively selected cells formed the naive CD8 fraction, excluding terminally differentiated effector memory CD45RA+ cells. Germline values: CDR1 LNHNV, CDR2 YYDKDF (reference sequence). V lost 5 bases, J lost 3 bases, and 15 bases stayed unmatched. The length of the CDR3 is 19 residues.

Sequenced: naive CD8+ T cells sorted from blood. The genes are TRBV15 and TRBJ2-1, with 11 nucleotides matching TRBD2. This TCR derives from a man aged 30 to 45 in good health. The CDR3 here is CATSPRGTSGSGYYNEQFF. The CDR3 DNA sequence: TGTGCCACCAGCCCCAGAGGCACTAGCGGGAGTGGGTACTACAATGAGCAGTTCTTC.